The sequence of this TCR beta chain was determined in a study of T-cell reconstitution after alpha-beta-depleted transplantation in children. Study-wide points: Alpha-beta T cells about two months after transplant reportedly derived from several hundred expanded graft clones.

This clonotype occurred many times. Its matching antigen is unknown. Molecular barcoding with unique molecular identifiers was used for the TCRbeta library. TCRdb reanalysed the PCR reads using MiXCR and keeps one entry per CDR3 protein. The repertoire consists of 200,000 to 250,000 distinct CDR3 sequences, with under 9.5% occurring once and the leading ten covering 5% to 8%. This sequence originates from a male patient between 5 and 17 years old who had a stem cell transplant for acute lymphoblastic leukemia, so the T cells may come from the graft donor. The sample was PBMCs, mostly from graft donor cells, taken 180 days after TCRalphabeta/CD19-depleted stem cell transplant.

CDR3 in DNA: TGCAGTGCAAGGCATAGGGCCAAAAACATTCAGTACTTC. The encoded protein is CSARHRAKNIQYF. The chain is built from TRBV20-1 and TRBJ2-4; no reliable D call. This CDR3 spans 13 amino acids. Germline V gene data show CDR1 as DFQATT and CDR2 as SNEGSKA (reference sequence). The ends were cut back, 6 bases at V and 1 base at J, with 10 bases in the middle.